The TCR beta chain described here comes from a study of CD4 T cells in relation to SARS-CoV-2 and coronaviruses. Study summary: After 10 days of antigen culture, PBMC TCR beta CDR3s were sequenced.

Generated by immunoSEQ multiplex PCR, the TCRdb table keeps only in-frame clones and is missing some. The table records about 40,000 clones, more than 65% of them present only once. Per the germline V gene, CDR1 is SGHRS and CDR2 is YFSETQ. V shed 4 bases and J shed 8 bases, with 13 bases lying between them. The CDR3 is 13 residues long. Of note for this clone: As yet, its antigen is unknown.

The TCR sequence derives from an adult with COVID-19. The specimen sequenced was naive CD4+ T cells from PBMCs, cultured in vitro. Described subset: naive CD4+ T cells isolated by negative enrichment. This chain links TRBV5-1 with TRBJ2-1, with D perhaps assigned TRBD1 or TRBD2 (5 bases each). The chain's CDR3 is CASSDGTGDEQFF. The CDR3, as DNA: TGCGCCAGCAGCGACGGGACGGGCGATGAGCAGTTCTTC.